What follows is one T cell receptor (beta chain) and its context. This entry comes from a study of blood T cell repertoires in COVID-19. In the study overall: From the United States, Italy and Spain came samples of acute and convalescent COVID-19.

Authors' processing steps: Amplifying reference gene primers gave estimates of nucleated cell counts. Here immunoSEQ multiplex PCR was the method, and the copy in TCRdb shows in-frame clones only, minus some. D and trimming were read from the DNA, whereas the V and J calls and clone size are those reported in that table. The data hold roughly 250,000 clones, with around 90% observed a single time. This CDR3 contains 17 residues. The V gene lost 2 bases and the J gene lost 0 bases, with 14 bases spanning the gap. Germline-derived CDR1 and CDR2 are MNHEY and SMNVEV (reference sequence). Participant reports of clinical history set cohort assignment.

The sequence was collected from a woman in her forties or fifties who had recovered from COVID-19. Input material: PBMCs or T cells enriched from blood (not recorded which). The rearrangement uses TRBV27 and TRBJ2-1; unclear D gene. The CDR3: CASSLRIAASSYNEQFF. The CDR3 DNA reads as TGTGCCAGCAGTTTAAGGATTGCGGCGAGCTCCTACAATGAGCAGTTCTTC.